Listed below are T cell receptor beta chains from one sample, sequenced in a study of CXCR3-negative and CXCR3-positive naive CD8 T cells. Following a re-call of the 5' RACE reads, TCRdb has one entry per CDR3 protein and lacks DNA. Its clone listing holds fewer than 90,000 distinct CDR3 sequences. The sequenced material came from naive CXCR3- CD8+ T cells from blood. Source of these receptors: a human donor in good health. Some clones in this sample may be carry-over from other donors' samples. The CDR3 runs from the conserved cysteine through the conserved F or W. The order of the fields is J gene, V gene, CDR3 protein.

TRBJ2-7 | TRBV29-1 | CSARSGSSYEQYF
TRBJ2-7 | TRBV7-8 | CASSLVTGDEQYF
TRBJ2-7 | TRBV7-9 | CASSSTSGHSYEQYF
TRBJ2-5 | TRBV10-1 | CASTGGGLTQYF
TRBJ2-1 | TRBV7-2 | CASSILQSSYNEQFF
TRBJ2-2 | TRBV29-1 | CSVEDNRNTGELFF
TRBJ1-2 | TRBV12-3/TRBV12-4 | CASSPWLLDYYGYTF
TRBJ2-7 | TRBV12-3/TRBV12-4 | CASRNGDSYPGEQYF
TRBJ1-1 | TRBV6-5 | CASSVGEEGLNTEAFF
TRBJ2-7 | TRBV30 | CAWSVPGADLYEQYF
TRBJ2-5 | TRBV7-2 | CASSLGTILSETQYF
TRBJ2-3 | TRBV29-1 | CSGGPGNTDTQYF
TRBJ2-1 | TRBV18 | CASSPSASSYNEQFF
TRBJ1-1 | TRBV28 | CASTWGPEAFF
TRBJ1-6 | TRBV7-8 | CASSSSTGLYNSPLHF
TRBJ2-3 | TRBV27 | CASSLRGLGMDTQYF
TRBJ2-5 | TRBV12-3/TRBV12-4 | CASAPGLAGLETQYF
TRBJ2-7 | TRBV13 | CASSLWAPATDEQYF
TRBJ1-1 | TRBV20-1 | CSDLTEMGTEAFF
TRBJ2-7 | TRBV20-1 | CSAHDRVYEQYF
TRBJ2-3 | TRBV7-6 | CASSFGGAVTDTQYF
TRBJ1-3 | TRBV13 | CASSGGVTDSGNTIYF
TRBJ2-1 | TRBV28 | CASRTWTSGGKNPHEQFF
TRBJ2-5 | TRBV18 | CASSLTTGLAGGLQETQYF
TRBJ1-6 | TRBV10-1 | CASSEKHVLHF
TRBJ2-7 | TRBV29-1 | CSANIAGGVYEQYF
TRBJ2-2 | TRBV5-1 | CASMRGSYLTGELFF
TRBJ1-2 | TRBV6-5 | CASSSGGYGYTF
TRBJ1-1 | TRBV7-9 | CASSLGGANTEAFF
TRBJ1-5 | TRBV5-1 | CASSSEGDGAQHF
TRBJ2-7 | TRBV29-1 | CSVWMTGTYEQYF
TRBJ2-7 | TRBV7-2 | CASSLEGQAYEQYF
TRBJ1-1 | TRBV9 | CASSALVQGGNTEAFF
TRBJ1-4 | TRBV30 | CAWSAQGGEKLFF
TRBJ2-1 | TRBV5-5 | CASSLAGDNYNEQFF
TRBJ2-5 | TRBV29-1 | CSGGTGGFETQYF
TRBJ2-7 | TRBV7-2 | CASRPPQGLTNYEQYF